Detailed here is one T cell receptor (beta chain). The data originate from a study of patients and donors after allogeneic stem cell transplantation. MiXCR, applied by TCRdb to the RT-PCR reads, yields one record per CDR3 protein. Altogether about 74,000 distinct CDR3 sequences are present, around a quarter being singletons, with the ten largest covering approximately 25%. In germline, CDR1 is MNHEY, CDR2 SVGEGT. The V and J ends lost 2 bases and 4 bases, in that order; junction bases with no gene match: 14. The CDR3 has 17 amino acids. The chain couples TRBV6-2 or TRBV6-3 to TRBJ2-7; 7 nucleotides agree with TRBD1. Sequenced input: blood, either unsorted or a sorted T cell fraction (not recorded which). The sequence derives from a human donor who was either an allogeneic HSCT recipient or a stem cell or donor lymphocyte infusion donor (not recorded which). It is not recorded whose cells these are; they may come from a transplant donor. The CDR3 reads CASSYLGRDSGWYEQYF. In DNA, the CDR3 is TGTGCCAGCAGTTACCTGGGACGGGACAGCGGCTGGTACGAGCAGTACTTC.